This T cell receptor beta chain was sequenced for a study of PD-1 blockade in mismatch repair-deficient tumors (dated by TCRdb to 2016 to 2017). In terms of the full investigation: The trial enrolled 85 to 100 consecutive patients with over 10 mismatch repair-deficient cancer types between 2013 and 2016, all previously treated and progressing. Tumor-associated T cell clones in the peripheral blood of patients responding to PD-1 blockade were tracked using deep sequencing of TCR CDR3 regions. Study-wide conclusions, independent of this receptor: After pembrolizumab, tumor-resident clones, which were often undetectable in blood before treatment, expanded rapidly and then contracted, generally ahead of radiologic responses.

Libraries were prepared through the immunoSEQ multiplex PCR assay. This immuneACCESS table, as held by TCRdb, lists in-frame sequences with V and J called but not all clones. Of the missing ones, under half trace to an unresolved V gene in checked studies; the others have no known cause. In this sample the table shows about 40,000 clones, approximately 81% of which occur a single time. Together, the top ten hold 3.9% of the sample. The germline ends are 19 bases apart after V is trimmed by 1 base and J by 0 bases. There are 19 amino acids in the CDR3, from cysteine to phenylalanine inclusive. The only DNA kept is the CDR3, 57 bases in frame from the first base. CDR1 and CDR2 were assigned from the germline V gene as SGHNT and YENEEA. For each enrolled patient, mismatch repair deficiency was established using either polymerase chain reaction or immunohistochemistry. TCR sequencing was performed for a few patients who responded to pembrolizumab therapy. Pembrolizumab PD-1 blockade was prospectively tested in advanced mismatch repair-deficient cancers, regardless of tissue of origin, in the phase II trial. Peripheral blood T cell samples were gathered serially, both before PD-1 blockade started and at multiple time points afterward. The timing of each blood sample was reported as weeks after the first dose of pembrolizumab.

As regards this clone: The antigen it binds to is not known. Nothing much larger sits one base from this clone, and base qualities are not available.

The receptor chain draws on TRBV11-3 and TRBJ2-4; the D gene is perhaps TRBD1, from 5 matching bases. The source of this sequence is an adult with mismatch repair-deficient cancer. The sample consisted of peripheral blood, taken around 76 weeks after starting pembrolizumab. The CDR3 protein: CASSLVWQGKGVAKNIQYF. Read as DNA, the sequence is TGTGCCAGCAGCTTAGTTTGGCAGGGAAAGGGCGTAGCCAAAAACATTCAGTACTTC.